This entry concerns a single TCR beta chain. Its antigen is not known. The use of a sample-barcoded 5' primer and a J-beta primer mix characterized a second PCR of roughly 6 to 11 cycles. Each cDNA molecule was tagged by a template-switch adaptor with 12 random nucleotides. Any given sample supplied a minimum of 3 million CDR3-containing paired-end reads. TCRdb redid the calling of the 5' RACE reads with MiXCR, one entry per CDR3 protein. Of some 900,000 distinct CDR3 sequences in the sample, 29% were seen once. This record belongs to a study of blood T cells in healthy people across ages. Study-wide findings and caveats: Conclusively comparing naive with antigen-experienced cells was impossible with unsorted PBMCs.

The TCR was taken from an elderly woman in good health. The sample consisted of blood.

The CDR3 loop is CASSLWQESYEQYF. CDR3 nucleotides: TGTGCCAGCAGTTTATGGCAAGAGTCCTACGAGCAGTACTTC. This chain joins TRBV28 and TRBJ2-7; D call uncertain. The germline V gene has CDR1 MDHEN and CDR2 SYDVKM. Between the trimmed V and J ends, which lost 0 bases and 1 base, there was a span of 7 bases. The CDR3 is made up of 14 amino acids. The full variable domain, with the rest looked up from reference TRBV28 and TRBJ2-7, is DVKVTQSSRYLVKRTGEKVFLECVQDMDHENMFWYRQDPGLGLRLIYFSYDVKMKEKGDIPEGYSVSREKKERFSLILESASTNQTSMYLCASSLWQESYEQYFGPGTRLTVT.